The clone carrying this TCR beta chain was counted a few times. TCRdb independently ran MiXCR on the 5' RACE reads; one entry per CDR3 protein. The sample has some 100,000 distinct CDR3 sequences, roughly 14% seen once; the top ten hold around 0.5%. This sample was taken from a study of early T cells in non-severe SARS-CoV-2 infection. CDR3 length: 14 amino acids. Germline-derived CDR1 and CDR2 are SGHVS and FNYEAQ. The V and J ends lost 5 bases and 3 bases respectively, with 14 bases between them. V gene TRBV7-6 combines with J gene TRBJ2-7; D is ambiguous. Material for sequencing was whole blood. This TCR was recovered from an adult who was a healthcare worker with PCR-confirmed SARS-CoV-2 infection or an uninfected control (not recorded which). As DNA, the CDR3 is TGTGCCAGCAGCCCCCTGGGGATCGGCTACGAGCAGTACGTC. It specifies CASSPLGIGYEQYV.